Presented here are 18 T cell receptor beta chains from one specimen sequenced in a study of blood T cell repertoires in COVID-19. Data came from immunoSEQ multiplex PCR; TCRdb stores just in-frame clones and leaves some out. The sample holds roughly 89,000 clones, about 80% seen once. Source material: peripheral blood. These receptors all come from a woman in her seventies with acute or convalescent COVID-19.

The chain uses TRBV19 and TRBJ1-1; TRBD1 aligns across 8 bases. The V segment lost 5 bases and the J segment 4 bases; nucleotides outside the gene matches: 6. The germline V gene encodes CDR1 LNHDA and CDR2 SQIVND (reference sequence). This CDR3 spans 14 amino acids. The chain's CDR3 is CASSWDRPSTEAFF. CDR3 coding DNA: TGTGCCAGTAGTTGGGACAGGCCCTCCACTGAAGCTTTCTTT. Full variable domain (outside the CDR3, taken from reference TRBV19 and TRBJ1-1): DGGITQSPKYLFRKEGQNVTLSCEQNLNHDAMYWYRQDPGQGLRLIYYSQIVNDFQKGDIAEGYSVSREKKESFPLTVTSAQKNPTAFYLCASSWDRPSTEAFFGQGTRLTVV.

This chain connects TRBV6-5 to TRBJ1-6; D unresolved. The CDR3 is 12 amino acids. V dropped 4 bases and J dropped 7 bases, with 5 bases sitting between them. Germline CDR1 MNHEY, CDR2 SVGAGI. CDR3 in amino acids: CASSFKNSPLHF. Written as DNA, the CDR3 is TGTGCCAGCAGTTTTAAAAATTCACCCCTCCACTTT.

The rearrangement joins TRBV6-6 to TRBJ1-2; D may be TRBD1 (5 bases). V lost 7 bases to trimming and J lost 6 bases, with 21 bases between them. This CDR3 spans 15 amino acids. Germline V CDR1 and CDR2: MNHNY, SVGAGI (reference sequence). The CDR3 loop reads CASKDRGRDHHGYTF. The CDR3 nucleotides read TGTGCCAGCAAAGATAGGGGCAGGGATCACCATGGCTACACCTTC.

This clone was seen only a few times. This sequence joins TRBV30 and TRBJ2-7; D remains unclear. V lost 2 bases and J lost 5, with 13 bases in between. Germline V CDR1 and CDR2: GTSNPN, SVGIG (reference sequence). The CDR3 sequence is 13 residues long. CDR3 sequence (DNA): TGTGCCTGGAGTTCCTCCAGGCCCCACGAGCAGTACTTC. It translates to CAWSSSRPHEQYF.

With regard to this clone: The sample holds other DNA sequences that translate to the same CDR3. The chain links TRBV19 to TRBJ1-1; 7 positions agree with TRBD1. Germline-derived CDR1 and CDR2 are LNHDA and SQIVND (reference sequence). The CDR3 length is 14 residues. Trimming took 5 bases from V and 0 from J; bases not matched to a gene: 3. The CDR3 is CASSRQGMNTEAFF. The DNA for the CDR3 is TGTGCCAGTAGTCGACAGGGCATGAACACTGAAGCTTTCTTT.

This clone was counted only a few times. V gene TRBV2 combines with J gene TRBJ2-7, with 7 bases lining up with TRBD1. Germline trimming cut 5 bases from V and 5 bases from J; bases unmatched to any gene: 12. The CDR3 is 15 residues long. Germline V gene sequence: CDR1 SNHLY, CDR2 FYNNEI. CDR3 nucleotide sequence: TGTGCCAGCAGTATCGGACAGGACCAACTTAACGAGCAGTACTTC. Encoded protein: CASSIGQDQLNEQYF.

The chain links TRBV5-1 to TRBJ1-1, with 7 bases matching TRBD1. The V and J ends lost 2 bases and 5 bases, in that order; junction bases with no gene match: 6. The CDR3 spans 14 residues. Germline CDR1 SGHRS, CDR2 YFSETQ. DNA for the CDR3: TGCGCCAGCAGCTTCAGACAGGGATTGACTGAAGCTTTCTTT. Translation gives CASSFRQGLTEAFF.

This clone was picked up a small number of times. The J gene is TRBJ1-4, the V gene TRBV29-1; D call uncertain. The CDR3 has 13 amino acids. Germline assignment: CDR1 SQVTM and CDR2 ANQGSEA. V was pared by 6 bases and J by 8 bases, with 16 bases between. The CDR3 sequence is CSVSVGPGEKLFF. The CDR3 DNA reads TGCAGCGTCTCAGTCGGCCCGGGGGAAAAACTGTTTTTT.

The chain uses TRBV7-3 and TRBJ2-3; 10 bases map to TRBD2. From germline, CDR1 is SGHTA and CDR2 FQGTGA. The J segment lost 14 bases and the V segment lost 4 bases, leaving 6 bases of the junction unmatched. The CDR3 contains 12 residues. Written as DNA, the CDR3 is TGTGCCAGCAGCTCCGGGACTAGCGCCCCGTATTTT. It codes for CASSSGTSAPYF.

The chain is built from TRBV19 and TRBJ2-3; 9 nucleotides align to TRBD2. Unmatched junction bases numbered 6, after V lost 5 bases and J lost 0 bases. Germline CDR1 reads LNHDA; CDR2 reads SQIVND (reference sequence). This CDR3 is 16 amino acids long. This CDR3 reads CASSPQTSGSTDTQYF. The CDR3, as DNA: TGTGCCAGTAGTCCCCAGACTAGCGGTAGCACAGATACGCAGTATTTT.

V and J are TRBV5-5 and TRBJ1-2; 7 bases agree with TRBD1. CDR3 length equals 15 residues. CDR1 is SGHKS and CDR2 is YYEKEE in the germline V gene (reference sequence). Trimming removed 0 bases from V and 5 bases from J; junction bases left unmatched: 7. The CDR3 loop is CASSLDGQVNYGYTF. The CDR3 DNA sequence: TGTGCCAGCAGCTTGGATGGACAGGTCAATTATGGCTACACCTTC.

The V gene is TRBV5-1, the J gene TRBJ2-7, with 12 positions matching TRBD2. CDR1 is SGHRS, CDR2 YFSETQ, per germline. The CDR3 runs 17 residues. V dropped 5 bases and J dropped 0; count of bases not matched to a gene: 9. The CDR3 is CASRSGQGLAGSYEQYF. CDR3 DNA sequence: TGCGCCAGCAGGTCCGGACAGGGACTAGCGGGCTCCTACGAGCAGTACTTC.

The rearrangement uses TRBV3-1 (or the pseudogene TRBV3-2) and TRBJ2-5; 7 bases fit TRBD2. This CDR3 is built from 14 residues. In germline, CDR1 is LGHDT, CDR2 YNNKEL (reference sequence). V lost 2 bases and J lost 4; bases outside the gene matches: 4. The CDR3 DNA follows: TGTGCCAGCAGCCAATGGACTAGTTTAGAGACCCAGTACTTC. This translates into CASSQWTSLETQYF.

V and J are TRBV9 and TRBJ1-1, with 7 bases lining up with TRBD1. CDR1 SGDLS and CDR2 YYNGEE come from the germline V gene. The ends lost 3 bases at V and 0 bases at J; junction bases unmatched: 5. The CDR3 totals 15 residues. The CDR3 DNA sequence: TGTGCCAGCAGCGGCCCGCAGGGGGTGAACACTGAAGCTTTCTTT. It yields the protein CASSGPQGVNTEAFF.

The chain is built from TRBV3-1 (or the pseudogene TRBV3-2) and TRBJ2-3, with TRBD1 identical over 8 bases. The J segment lost 15 bases and the V segment lost 1 base, leaving 30 bases of the junction unmatched. CDR1 LGHDT and CDR2 YNNKEL come from the germline V gene (reference sequence). The CDR3 covers 20 residues. The CDR3 reads CASSQGPAGGLILGRILFYF. The CDR3 DNA follows: TGTGCCAGCAGCCAAGGTCCCGCAGGGGGCCTAATACTCGGAAGGATACTTTTTTATTTT.

The chain recombines TRBV3-1 (or the pseudogene TRBV3-2) with TRBJ1-2; a weak D match, TRBD1 (6 bases). The CDR3 is 13 residues long. CDR1 is LGHDT and CDR2 is YNNKEL in the germline V gene (reference sequence). Between the trimmed V and J ends, which lost 0 bases and 7 bases, there was a span of 9 bases. The CDR3 is CASSQDRGPGYTF. The CDR3 bases are TGTGCCAGCAGCCAAGACAGGGGACCTGGCTACACCTTC.

The chain couples TRBV19 to TRBJ2-1; 13 nucleotides agree with TRBD2. Germline V gene data show CDR1 as LNHDA and CDR2 as SQIVND (reference sequence). V lost 6 bases, J lost 10 bases, and 3 bases stayed unmatched. This CDR3 comprises 13 residues. Here the CDR3 DNA reads TGTGCCAGTAGCAAACTAGCGGGGGGGGAGCAGTTCTTC. Translation gives CASSKLAGGEQFF.

The V gene is TRBV14, the J gene TRBJ1-4; TRBD1 is a possible D gene (6 bases). V was pared by 2 bases and J by 7 bases, with 14 bases between. Looked up from germline, CDR1 is SGHDN and CDR2 is FVKESK. This CDR3 region has 15 residues. This chain's CDR3 is CASSQFPGQGEKLFF. CDR3 nucleotide sequence: TGTGCCAGCAGCCAATTCCCGGGACAAGGTGAAAAACTGTTTTTT. The entire variable domain, with the rest obtained from reference TRBV14 and TRBJ1-4, is as follows: EAGVTQFPSHSVIEKGQTVTLRCDPISGHDNLYWYRRVMGKEIKFLLHFVKESKQDESGMPNNRFLAERTGGTYSTLKVQPAELEDSGVYFCASSQFPGQGEKLFFGSGTQLSVL.